The clone carrying this T cell receptor beta chain was observed once. Its target is unknown. Using immunoSEQ multiplex PCR, the repertoire was profiled, and TCRdb retains in-frame clones only, with some absent. There are 2 million to 3 million clones in the sample; roughly 93% occur only once, and approximately 0.36% lies in the top ten. The CDR3 is 13 residues long. Germline V gene data show CDR1 as MDHEN and CDR2 as SYDVKM. The germline V and J ends were trimmed by 8 bases and 5 bases, with 15 bases remaining between them. Subsets obtained from CD4+ cells comprised CD45RA+ naive and CD45RA-negative memory cells. This record belongs to a study of shared clonotypes between healthy human individuals. Broader study findings: All-four-donor shared clonotypes had higher generation probabilities than non-shared clonotypes did. Of the naive CD4 clonotypes, roughly 5.2% were shared across several donors. Among the subsets, naive ones generally showed larger estimated richness than memory ones.

Sequenced: naive CD4+ T cells from PBMCs. Subset: CD45RA+ positively selected. The chain carries TRBV28 and TRBJ1-2; a weak D match, TRBD1 (5 bases). The sequence came from a man between 18 and 29 years old in good health. Some clones in this sample may be carry-over from other donors' samples. The CDR3 nucleotides read TGTGCCAGCCGCTCCGAGGGGACGTATGGCTACACCTTC. It encodes CASRSEGTYGYTF.